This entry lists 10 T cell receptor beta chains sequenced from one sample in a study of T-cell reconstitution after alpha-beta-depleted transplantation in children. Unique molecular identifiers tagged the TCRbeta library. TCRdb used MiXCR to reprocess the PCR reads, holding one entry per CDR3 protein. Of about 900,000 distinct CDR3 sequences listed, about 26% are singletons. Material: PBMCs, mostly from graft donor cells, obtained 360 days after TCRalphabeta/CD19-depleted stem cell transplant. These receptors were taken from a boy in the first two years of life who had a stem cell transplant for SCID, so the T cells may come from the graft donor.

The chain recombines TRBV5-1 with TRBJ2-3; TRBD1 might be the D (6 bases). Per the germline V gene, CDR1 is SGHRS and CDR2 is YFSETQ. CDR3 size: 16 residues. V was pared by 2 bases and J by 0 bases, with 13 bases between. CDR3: CASSFWGRPSTDTQYF. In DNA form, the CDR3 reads TGCGCCAGCAGCTTTTGGGGGCGCCCTAGCACAGATACGCAGTATTTT.

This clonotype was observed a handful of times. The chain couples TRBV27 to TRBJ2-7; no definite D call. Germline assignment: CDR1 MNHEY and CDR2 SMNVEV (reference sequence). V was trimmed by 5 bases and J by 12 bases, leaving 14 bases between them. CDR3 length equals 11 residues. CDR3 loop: CASSQDGWLYF. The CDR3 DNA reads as TGTGCCAGCAGTCAGGACGGTTGGCTGTACTTC.

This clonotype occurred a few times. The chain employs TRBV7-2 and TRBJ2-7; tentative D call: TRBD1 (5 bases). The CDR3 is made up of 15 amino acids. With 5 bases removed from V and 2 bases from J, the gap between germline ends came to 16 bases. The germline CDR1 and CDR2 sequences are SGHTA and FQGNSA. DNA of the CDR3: TGTGCCAGCAGCGAAGGGGTTATGACTCCCTACGAGCAGTACTTC. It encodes CASSEGVMTPYEQYF.

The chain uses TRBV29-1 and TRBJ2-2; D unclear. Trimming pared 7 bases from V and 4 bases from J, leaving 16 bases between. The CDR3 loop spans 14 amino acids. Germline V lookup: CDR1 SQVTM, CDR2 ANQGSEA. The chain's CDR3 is CSAVGRESTGELFF. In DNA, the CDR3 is TGCAGCGCCGTGGGCCGTGAGAGCACCGGGGAGCTGTTTTTT.

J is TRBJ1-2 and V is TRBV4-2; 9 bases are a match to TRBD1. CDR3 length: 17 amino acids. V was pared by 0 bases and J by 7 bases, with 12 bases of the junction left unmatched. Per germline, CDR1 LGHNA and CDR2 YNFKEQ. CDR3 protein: CASSQDWVRDRASGYTF. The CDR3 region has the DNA TGTGCCAGCAGCCAAGATTGGGTCCGGGACAGGGCCTCTGGCTACACCTTC.

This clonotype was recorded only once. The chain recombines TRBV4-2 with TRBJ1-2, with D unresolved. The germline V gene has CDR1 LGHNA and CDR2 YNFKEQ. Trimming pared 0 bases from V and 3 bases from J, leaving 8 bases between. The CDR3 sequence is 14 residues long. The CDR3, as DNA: TGTGCCAGCAGCCAAGATTCCACTTACTATGGCTACACCTTC. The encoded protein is CASSQDSTYYGYTF.

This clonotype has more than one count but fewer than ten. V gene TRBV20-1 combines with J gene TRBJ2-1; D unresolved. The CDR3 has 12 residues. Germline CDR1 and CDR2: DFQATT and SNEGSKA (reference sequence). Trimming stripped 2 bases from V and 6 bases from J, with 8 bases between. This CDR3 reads CSARTDGNEQFF. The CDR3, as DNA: TGCAGTGCTAGAACGGACGGCAATGAGCAGTTCTTC.

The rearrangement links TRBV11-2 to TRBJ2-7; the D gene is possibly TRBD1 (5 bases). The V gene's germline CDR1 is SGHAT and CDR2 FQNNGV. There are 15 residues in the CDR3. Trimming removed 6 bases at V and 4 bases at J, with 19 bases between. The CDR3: CASRRPGPDTYEQYF. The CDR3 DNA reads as TGTGCCAGCAGACGACCGGGCCCGGACACTTACGAGCAGTACTTC.

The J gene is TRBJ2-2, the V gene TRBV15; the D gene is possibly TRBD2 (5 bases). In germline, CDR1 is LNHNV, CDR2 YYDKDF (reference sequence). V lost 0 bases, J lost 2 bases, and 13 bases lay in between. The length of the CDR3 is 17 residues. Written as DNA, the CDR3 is TGTGCCACCAGCAGAGATCCAACGGGGAGTAACACCGGGGAGCTGTTTTTT. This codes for CATSRDPTGSNTGELFF.

The CDR3, as DNA: TGCAGTGCCTTAACTCTGCAGAAAAGCGGGGGGGCGGATGAGCAGTTCTTC. It encodes CSALTLQKSGGADEQFF. The chain uses TRBV20-1 and TRBJ2-1; TRBD2 matches 10 bases. The CDR3 extends over 17 amino acids. CDR1 and CDR2 (germline): DFQATT, SNEGSKA (reference sequence). The V gene end was trimmed by 6 bases and the J gene end by 8 bases; junction bases not matched to a gene: 19.